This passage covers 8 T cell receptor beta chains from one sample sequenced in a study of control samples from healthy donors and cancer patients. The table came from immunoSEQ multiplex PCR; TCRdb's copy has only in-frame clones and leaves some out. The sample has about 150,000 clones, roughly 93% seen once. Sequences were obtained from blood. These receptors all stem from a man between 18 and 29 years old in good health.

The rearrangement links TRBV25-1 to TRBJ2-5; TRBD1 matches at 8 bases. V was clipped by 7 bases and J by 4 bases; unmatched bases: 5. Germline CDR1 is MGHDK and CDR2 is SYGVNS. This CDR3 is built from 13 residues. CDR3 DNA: TGTGCCAGCACAGGGGGCTGGAGAGAGACCCAGTACTTC. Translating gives CASTGGWRETQYF.

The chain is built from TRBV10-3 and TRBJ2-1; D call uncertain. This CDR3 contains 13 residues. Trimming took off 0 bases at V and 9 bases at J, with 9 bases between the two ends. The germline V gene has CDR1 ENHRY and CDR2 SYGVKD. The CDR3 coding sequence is TGTGCCATCAGTGAGTCGGGCGGTACTGAGCAGTTCTTC. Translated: CAISESGGTEQFF.

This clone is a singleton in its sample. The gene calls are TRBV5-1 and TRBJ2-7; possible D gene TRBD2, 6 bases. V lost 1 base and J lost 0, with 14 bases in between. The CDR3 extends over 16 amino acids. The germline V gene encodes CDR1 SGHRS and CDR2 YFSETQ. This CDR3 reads CASSLSGGASSYEQYF. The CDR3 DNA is TGCGCCAGCAGCTTGAGTGGCGGGGCGAGCTCCTACGAGCAGTACTTC.

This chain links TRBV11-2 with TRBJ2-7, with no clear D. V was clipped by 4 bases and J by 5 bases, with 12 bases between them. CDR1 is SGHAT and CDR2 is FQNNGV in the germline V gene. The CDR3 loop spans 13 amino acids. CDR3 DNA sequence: TGTGCCAGCAGCTCAACCCTTACACACGAGCAGTACTTC. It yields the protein CASSSTLTHEQYF.

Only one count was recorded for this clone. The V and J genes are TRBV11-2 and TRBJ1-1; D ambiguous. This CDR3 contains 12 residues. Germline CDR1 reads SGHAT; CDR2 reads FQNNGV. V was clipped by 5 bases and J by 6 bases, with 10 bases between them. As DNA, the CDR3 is TGTGCCAGCAGCCCCCGAACCTCTGAAGCTTTCTTT. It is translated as CASSPRTSEAFF.

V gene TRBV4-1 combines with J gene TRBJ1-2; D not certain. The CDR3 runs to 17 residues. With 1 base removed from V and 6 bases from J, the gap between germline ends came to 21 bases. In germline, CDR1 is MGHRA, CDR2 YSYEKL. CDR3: CASSQGGVGKGRNGYTF. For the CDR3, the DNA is TGCGCCAGCAGCCAAGGTGGTGTGGGAAAAGGAAGGAATGGCTACACCTTC.

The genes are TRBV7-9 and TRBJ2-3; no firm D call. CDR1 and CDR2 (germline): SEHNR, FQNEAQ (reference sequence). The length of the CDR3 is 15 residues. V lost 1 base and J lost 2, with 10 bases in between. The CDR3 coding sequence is TGTGCCAGCAGCTTAGGTGTAGGGCTCACAGATACGCAGTATTTT. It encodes CASSLGVGLTDTQYF. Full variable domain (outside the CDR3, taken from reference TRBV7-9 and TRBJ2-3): DTGVSQNPRHKITKRGQNVTFRCDPISEHNRLYWYRQTLGQGPEFLTYFQNEAQLEKSRLLSDRFSAERPKGSFSTLEIQRTEQGDSAMYLCASSLGVGLTDTQYFGPGTRLTVL.

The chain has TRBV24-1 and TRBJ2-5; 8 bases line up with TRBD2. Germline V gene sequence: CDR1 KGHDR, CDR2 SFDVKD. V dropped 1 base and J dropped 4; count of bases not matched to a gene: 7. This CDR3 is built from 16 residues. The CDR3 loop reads CATSDFLSGRAETQYF. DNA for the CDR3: TGTGCCACCAGTGATTTTTTGTCCGGGAGGGCAGAGACCCAGTACTTC.